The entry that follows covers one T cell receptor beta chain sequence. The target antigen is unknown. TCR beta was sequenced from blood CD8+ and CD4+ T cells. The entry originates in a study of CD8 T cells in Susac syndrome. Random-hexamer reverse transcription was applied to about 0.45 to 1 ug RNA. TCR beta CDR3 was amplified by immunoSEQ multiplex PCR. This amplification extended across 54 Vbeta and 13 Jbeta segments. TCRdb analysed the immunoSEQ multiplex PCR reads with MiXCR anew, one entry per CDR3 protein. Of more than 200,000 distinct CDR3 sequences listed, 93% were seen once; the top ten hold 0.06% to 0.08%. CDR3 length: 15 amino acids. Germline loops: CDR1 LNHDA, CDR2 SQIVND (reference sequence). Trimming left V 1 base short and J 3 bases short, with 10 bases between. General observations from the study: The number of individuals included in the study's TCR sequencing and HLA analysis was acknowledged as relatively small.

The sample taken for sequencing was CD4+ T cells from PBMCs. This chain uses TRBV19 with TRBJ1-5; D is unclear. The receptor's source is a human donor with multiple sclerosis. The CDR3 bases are TGTGCCAGTAGTATAGGAACAGCAGTCAATCAGCCCCAGCATTTT. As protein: CASSIGTAVNQPQHF.